These 7 T cell receptor beta chains came from one sample sequenced in a study of shared T cell receptors in the human thymus. Generated by immunoSEQ multiplex PCR, the TCRdb table keeps only in-frame clones and is missing some. Of a few hundred thousand clones detected, approximately 95% appear once; the ten largest clones hold approximately 0.018%. The material sequenced was thymocytes. The receptors were sampled from a human donor.

This clone was counted a single time. The chain has TRBV7-9 and TRBJ2-3; D gene unclear. Germline values: CDR1 SEHNR, CDR2 FQNEAQ (reference sequence). CDR3 length: 12 residues. V was pared by 10 bases and J by 5 bases, with 13 bases between. CDR3 loop: CATRTRGDTQYF. In nucleotides, the CDR3 is TGTGCCACCCGCACCCGAGGAGATACGCAGTATTTT.

The chain links TRBV21-1 to TRBJ2-7; the table's D gene call, TRBD2, was not cross checked with the DNA. TRBV21-1 is a recognized pseudogene. This CDR3 spans 17 amino acids. The CDR3: CASSKGGAGGPSYEQYF. The CDR3 bases are TGTGCCAGCAGCAAAGGAGGAGCGGGAGGGCCTTCCTACGAGCAGTACTTC.

The rearrangement uses TRBV5-1 and TRBJ1-2; unclear D gene. Germline CDR1 SGHRS, CDR2 YFSETQ. The CDR3 is made up of 12 amino acids. Trimming took off 4 bases at V and 0 bases at J, with 4 bases between the two ends. The CDR3 is CASSLSNYGYTF. CDR3 nucleotide sequence: TGCGCCAGCAGCCTATCTAACTATGGCTACACCTTC.

The chain joins TRBV4-2 to TRBJ2-7, with D possibly matching TRBD1 (5 bases). Germline V CDR1 and CDR2: LGHNA, YNFKEQ. The CDR3 runs to 14 residues. Trimming pared 4 bases from V and 5 bases from J, leaving 15 bases between. The CDR3 DNA follows: TGTGCCAGCAGCCGACCCAGGGAACGTAACGAGCAGTACTTC. Translating gives CASSRPRERNEQYF.

This chain uses TRBV13 with TRBJ1-3; D is perhaps TRBD1 (5 bases). This CDR3 is 14 amino acids long. Trimming stripped 4 bases from V and 2 bases from J, with 9 bases between. CDR1 and CDR2 from the germline V gene are PRHDT and FYEKMQ (reference sequence). The CDR3 here is CASSSRVPGNTIYF. The CDR3 bases are TGTGCCAGCAGCTCCAGGGTTCCTGGAAACACCATATATTTT.

The gene calls are TRBV7-8 and TRBJ2-3, with 9 bases that match TRBD2. Germline-derived CDR1 and CDR2 are SGHVS and FQNEAQ. There are 20 residues in the CDR3. The J segment lost 3 bases and the V segment lost 6 bases, leaving 22 bases of the junction unmatched. In DNA form, the CDR3 reads TGTGCCAGCAGGCTCCCTCCAAGATCTTTAGCGGGAGAAACTACAGATACGCAGTATTTT. Translation gives CASRLPPRSLAGETTDTQYF. The full variable domain, its missing parts supplied by reference TRBV7-8 and TRBJ2-3, is GAGVSQSPRYKVAKRGQDVALRCDPISGHVSLFWYQQALGQGPEFLTYFQNEAQLDKSGLPSDRFFAERPEGSVSTLKIQRTQQEDSAVYLCASRLPPRSLAGETTDTQYFGPGTRLTVL.

A remark on this clone: The conserved phenylalanine or tryptophan is not found at the CDR3 terminus, so this likely reflects a read error. V usage is TRBV18 and J usage is TRBJ1-1; D call uncertain. In germline, CDR1 is KGHSH, CDR2 LQKENI. The CDR3 length is 15 residues. V lost 2 bases, J lost 8 bases, and 18 bases lay in between. The CDR3 here is CASSPKGVWVAEAFL. In DNA, the CDR3 is TGTGCCAGCTCACCAAAGGGCGTATGGGTGGCCGAAGCTTTCCTT.